This TCR beta chain was recorded in a study of blood T cell repertoires in COVID-19. This CDR3 is 16 amino acids long. The germline V gene has CDR1 SGHAT and CDR2 FQNNGV. V lost 0 bases and J lost 4, with 12 bases in between. TCRdb keeps only in-frame clones here, not all; method: immunoSEQ multiplex PCR. The table lists a few hundred thousand clones, roughly 89% of them singletons. Participants reported their clinical history, and cohort assignment relied on those reports. The receptor was isolated from a man aged 18 to 35 with acute COVID-19. The genes are TRBV11-2 and TRBJ1-4, with D uncertain. The sample comprised PBMCs or T cells enriched from blood (not recorded which). In DNA form, the CDR3 reads TGTGCCAGCAGCTTAGATTTGAGGGCAGTTAATGAAAAACTGTTTTTT. Encoded protein: CASSLDLRAVNEKLFF.